Sequencing of this T cell receptor (beta chain) was carried out in a study of CD8 T cells in Susac syndrome. CD8+ and CD4+ T cells taken from blood had their TCR beta sequenced. The CDR3 is made up of 14 amino acids. V shed 5 bases and J shed 0 bases, with 10 bases lying between them. The germline V gene encodes CDR1 MNHEY and CDR2 SVGEGT. RNA in amounts of roughly 0.5 to 1 ug was reverse transcribed with random hexamers. TCRdb reprocessed the immunoSEQ multiplex PCR reads via MiXCR and lists one record per CDR3 protein. Among about 110,000 distinct CDR3 sequences, about 96% were seen once, and the ten largest hold more than 0.095%.

The J gene is TRBJ1-1, the V gene TRBV6-2 or TRBV6-3; perhaps TRBD1 as D (5 bases). Source material: CD4+ T cells from PBMCs. The TCR originated in a human donor in good health. The CDR3 nucleotides read TGTGCCAGCAGTCCTTCCAGGGTGAACACTGAAGCTTTCTTT. It specifies CASSPSRVNTEAFF.